These 30 T cell receptor beta chains were sequenced from one sample in a study of T cells in Graves' hyperthyroidism and ophthalmopathy. Amplification of TCR beta CDR3 regions used RNA as the template. First-round RT-PCR of the TCR CDR3 relied on the HTBI primer set. In TCRdb, the multiplex PCR reads were re-called with MiXCR into one record per CDR3 protein. The top ten clones hold less than 25% of a sample with a few hundred thousand distinct CDR3 sequences, roughly 13% of them seen once. Specimen: blood. These receptor sequences come from a man aged 30-40 years with Graves' hyperthyroidism that later progressed to Graves' ophthalmopathy.

The chain links TRBV9 to TRBJ2-3; D is uncertain. CDR3 length equals 13 residues. The germline gives CDR1 SGDLS, CDR2 YYNGEE. Between the trimmed V and J ends, which lost 3 bases and 4 bases, there was a span of 9 bases. The CDR3 loop is CASSASGPDTQYF. CDR3 bases: TGTGCCAGCAGCGCCTCCGGCCCAGATACGCAGTATTTT.

This clonotype appeared many times. The chain combines TRBV10-3 with TRBJ2-5; possible D gene TRBD2, 5 bases. Germline V gives CDR1 ENHRY, CDR2 SYGVKD. This CDR3 comprises 13 residues. V shed 10 bases and J shed 2 bases, with 14 bases lying between them. The CDR3 nucleotides are TGTGCCACCGTACTAGACCCACAAGAGACCCAGTACTTC. It yields the protein CATVLDPQETQYF.

This chain joins TRBV20-1 and TRBJ1-1; tentative D call: TRBD1 (5 bases). Looked up from germline, CDR1 is DFQATT and CDR2 is SNEGSKA (reference sequence). The CDR3 is made up of 14 amino acids. The V end was cut by 6 bases, the J end by 0 bases, with 14 bases between. Here the CDR3 DNA reads TGCAGTGCGGGTTCCGGACACCTGAACACTGAAGCTTTCTTT. This codes for CSAGSGHLNTEAFF.

This clonotype has more than one count but fewer than ten. This chain connects TRBV5-6 to TRBJ2-7, with no clear D. The CDR3 covers 13 residues. Trimming removed 0 bases from V and 6 bases from J, with 10 bases in between. CDR1 is SGHDT, CDR2 YYEEEE, per germline. CDR3 region: CASSLVTQSEQYF. The CDR3 DNA is TGTGCCAGCAGCTTGGTTACACAAAGCGAGCAGTACTTC.

The sample holds many counts of this clonotype. The chain combines TRBV20-1 with TRBJ1-5, with D perhaps TRBD1 (6 bases). Trimming cost V 1 base and J 5 bases, with 15 bases left between them. Germline-derived CDR1 and CDR2 are DFQATT and SNEGSKA (reference sequence). This CDR3 is built from 15 residues. The CDR3 sequence: CSARVTRGADQPQHF. CDR3 bases: TGCAGTGCTAGAGTTACAAGGGGGGCGGATCAGCCCCAGCATTTT.

J is TRBJ2-1 and V is TRBV18; D is possibly TRBD2 (5 bases). Germline V CDR1 and CDR2: KGHSH, LQKENI. The length of the CDR3 is 16 residues. V was cut by 2 bases and J by 4 bases, with 15 bases left in between. The CDR3: CASSPSYETGYNEQFF. The DNA for the CDR3 is TGTGCCAGCTCACCATCATATGAGACGGGGTACAATGAGCAGTTCTTC. The full variable domain, rest sourced from reference TRBV18 and TRBJ2-1, is NAGVMQNPRHLVRRRGQEARLRCSPMKGHSHVYWYRQLPEEGLKFMVYLQKENIIDESGMPKERFSAEFPKEGPSILRIQQVVRGDSAAYFCASSPSYETGYNEQFFGPGTRLTVL.

This clonotype was seen ten or more times. The rearrangement uses TRBV28 and TRBJ1-3; D unclear. Trimming removed 3 bases at V and 0 bases at J, with 6 bases between. The CDR3 runs to 14 residues. Germline V gene lookup returns CDR1 MDHEN and CDR2 SYDVKM. The CDR3 is CASSFQSSGNTIYF. Written as DNA, the CDR3 is TGTGCCAGCAGTTTCCAAAGCTCTGGAAACACCATATATTTT.

This clonotype was counted many times. J is TRBJ2-3 and V is TRBV27, with no clear D. Trimming removed 6 bases from V and 3 bases from J, with 13 bases in between. Germline CDR1 and CDR2: MNHEY and SMNVEV (reference sequence). The CDR3 runs 14 residues. This chain's CDR3 is CASSREGPTDTQYF. Here the CDR3 DNA reads TGTGCCAGCAGCCGTGAAGGGCCTACAGATACGCAGTATTTT.

The sample holds many counts of this clonotype. This sequence joins TRBV24-1 and TRBJ2-7; TRBD1 matches 8 bases. The CDR3 length is 17 residues. The V and J ends lost 4 bases and 3 bases, in that order; junction bases with no gene match: 13. CDR1 is KGHDR and CDR2 is SFDVKD in the germline V gene. The CDR3 reads CATSDPGTGDNFYEQYF. The CDR3 bases are TGTGCCACCAGTGACCCCGGGACAGGAGATAATTTCTACGAGCAGTACTTC.

This clonotype was observed many times. The rearrangement uses TRBV28 and TRBJ1-1, with D unresolved. V lost 1 base and J 5 bases, leaving 8 bases between the germline ends. The CDR3 is made up of 13 amino acids. Germline loops: CDR1 MDHEN, CDR2 SYDVKM. CDR3 in DNA: TGTGCCAGCAGTTTATTCGGGGAAACTGAAGCTTTCTTT. It specifies CASSLFGETEAFF.

This clonotype has at least ten counts. This chain connects TRBV28 to TRBJ2-1; 12 bases map to TRBD2. The length of the CDR3 is 15 residues. Per germline, CDR1 MDHEN and CDR2 SYDVKM. V gave up 4 bases and J gave up 6 bases; unmatched junction bases: 4. The CDR3 loop reads CASSSPSGGANEQFF. For the CDR3, the DNA is TGTGCCAGCAGTTCCCCTAGCGGGGGGGCCAATGAGCAGTTCTTC.

This clonotype is a singleton in its sample. At one end, the junction sequence differs from germline, possibly due to a read error. V and J are TRBV18 and TRBJ2-7; D call uncertain. Germline V lookup: CDR1 KGHSH, CDR2 LQKENI. There are 13 residues in the CDR3. The CDR3 DNA sequence: TGTGCCAGCTCAAAGACGCGGTCCTACGAGCAGCACTTC. This codes for CASSKTRSYEQHF.

The chain links TRBV7-8 to TRBJ1-3, with D unresolved. Trimming cost V 5 bases and J 9 bases, with 17 bases left between them. Germline V gives CDR1 SGHVS, CDR2 FQNEAQ. This CDR3 contains 14 residues. CDR3 nucleotides: TGTGCCAGCAGCGTCTCCCGCGGCGGAGGCACCATATATTTT. It translates to CASSVSRGGGTIYF.

In this sample, this clonotype turned up many times. This sequence joins TRBV28 and TRBJ1-2; D ambiguous. Trimming shortened V by 2 bases and J by 4 bases, and 5 bases separated the two germline ends. This CDR3 is 12 amino acids long. From germline, CDR1 is MDHEN and CDR2 SYDVKM. CDR3: CASSLKGYGYTF. As DNA, the CDR3 is TGTGCCAGCAGTTTAAAGGGCTATGGCTACACCTTC.

The chain uses TRBV5-1 and TRBJ1-5; TRBD1 might be the D (5 bases). V dropped 4 bases and J dropped 1 base, with 12 bases sitting between them. The length of the CDR3 is 15 residues. Germline CDR1 is SGHRS and CDR2 is YFSETQ. DNA of the CDR3: TGCGCCAGCAGCCCAAACACAGGAAGCAATCAGCCCCAGCATTTT. Residues: CASSPNTGSNQPQHF.

This clonotype showed up many times. The chain couples TRBV30 to TRBJ1-3; D unclear. V dropped 4 bases and J dropped 4 bases, with 8 bases sitting between them. This CDR3 comprises 12 residues. Germline CDR1 and CDR2: GTSNPN and SVGIG (reference sequence). The CDR3 nucleotides are TGTGCCTGGATAAGTATCGGAAACACCATATATTTT. Encoded protein: CAWISIGNTIYF.

Details on this clonotype: At one end the junction does not follow the germline gene, possibly because of a read error. The chain employs TRBV7-7 and TRBJ2-1, with D tentatively TRBD1 (5 bases). CDR1 and CDR2 (germline): SSHAT, FNYEAQ (reference sequence). This CDR3 is 15 amino acids long. CDR3 nucleotide sequence: TGTGCTAGCAGCTTGTTTCTAGGTGGGGCCAATGAGCAGTTCTTC. This translates into CASSLFLGGANEQFF.

This CDR3 reads CATRTRTGDTQYF. The CDR3 DNA reads TGTGCCACCAGAACCCGGACAGGGGATACGCAGTATTTT. J is TRBJ2-3 and V is TRBV3-1; 8 nucleotides match TRBD1. V lost 10 bases and J lost 6; bases outside the gene matches: 9. This CDR3 region has 13 residues. Germline CDR1 and CDR2: LGHDT and YNNKEL (reference sequence).

The V and J genes are TRBV4-2 and TRBJ1-2, with D uncertain. Germline lookup yields CDR1 LGHNA and CDR2 YNFKEQ. This CDR3 spans 13 amino acids. V was shortened by 0 bases and J by 4 bases, with 6 bases between the two germline ends. The CDR3 spells CASSQEDPYGYTF. The CDR3 DNA sequence: TGTGCCAGCAGCCAAGAAGATCCCTATGGCTACACCTTC.

In the case of this clonotype: Germline and junction disagree at one end, which may indicate a read error. The genes are TRBV30 and TRBJ2-7; D is undetermined. Germline V gene lookup returns CDR1 GTSNPN and CDR2 SVGIG (reference sequence). The CDR3 runs to 14 residues. CDR3 DNA sequence: TGTGCCTGCAGTGTAGGTTGGCAGGCTTACGAGCAGTACTTC. This gives the protein CACSVGWQAYEQYF. The full variable domain, rest sourced from reference TRBV30 and TRBJ2-7, is SQTIHQWPATLVQPVGSPLSLECTVEGTSNPNLYWYRQAAGRGLQLLFYSVGIGQISSEVPQNLSASRPQDRQFILSSKKLLLSDSGFYLCACSVGWQAYEQYFGPGTRLTVT.

This clonotype was seen ten or more times. The chain is built from TRBV30 and TRBJ2-3; TRBD2 agrees at 11 bases. This CDR3 is 14 amino acids long. J gave up 1 base and V 8 bases, and 5 bases lay outside the gene matches. Germline V gives CDR1 GTSNPN, CDR2 SVGIG (reference sequence). In nucleotides, the CDR3 is TGTGCCAGCCAGGGACTAGCGGGCACAGATACGCAGTATTTT. Translating gives CASQGLAGTDTQYF.

The chain has TRBV20-1 and TRBJ2-2, with 15 bases lining up with TRBD2. The germline gives CDR1 DFQATT, CDR2 SNEGSKA (reference sequence). This CDR3 comprises 17 residues. V was pared by 3 bases and J by 3 bases, with 5 bases of the junction left unmatched. The DNA of the CDR3 is TGCAGTGCTAGCGGACTAGCGGGGGGGCTCGACACCGGGGAGCTGTTTTTT. Protein: CSASGLAGGLDTGELFF.

The sample holds a few counts of this clonotype. The chain is built from TRBV7-9 and TRBJ2-7; 7 bases are a match to TRBD2. The junction had 3 bases not matched to a gene; V was cut back by 1 base and J by 0 bases. This CDR3 has 15 residues. Looked up from germline, CDR1 is SEHNR and CDR2 is FQNEAQ (reference sequence). CDR3 bases: TGTGCCAGCAGCTTAGTCGCGGGGGACTCCTACGAGCAGTACTTC. The encoded protein is CASSLVAGDSYEQYF.

In its sample, this clonotype was seen a few times. This chain uses TRBV15 with TRBJ1-3; D is possibly TRBD1 (6 bases). This CDR3 spans 19 amino acids. Trimming removed 0 bases from V and 0 bases from J, with 18 bases in between. CDR1 and CDR2 (germline): LNHNV, YYDKDF (reference sequence). This CDR3 is CATSRDRSGAGGSGNTIYF. CDR3 DNA: TGTGCCACCAGCAGAGATCGGTCAGGGGCAGGAGGCTCTGGAAACACCATATATTTT.

This clonotype was counted many times. The V gene is TRBV5-1, the J gene TRBJ2-3; a possible D gene is TRBD1 (6 bases). CDR1 SGHRS and CDR2 YFSETQ come from the germline V gene. The CDR3 covers 17 residues. Trimming pared 3 bases from V and 2 bases from J, leaving 19 bases between. The DNA for the CDR3 is TGCGCCAGCAGCTCGGGGCTCGGGACACCATCCACAGATACGCAGTATTTT. Translating it yields CASSSGLGTPSTDTQYF.

At least ten counts were recorded for this clonotype. V and J are TRBV12-5 and TRBJ1-4, with TRBD1 matching 7 bases. In germline, CDR1 is LGHNT, CDR2 FRNRAP. The V and J ends lost 0 bases and 4 bases, in that order; junction bases with no gene match: 8. The CDR3 length is 17 residues. CDR3 in amino acids: CASGLVHRGPVNEKLFF. The CDR3, as DNA: TGTGCTAGTGGTTTGGTACACAGGGGTCCAGTTAATGAAAAACTGTTTTTT.

This clonotype was detected many times. The chain carries TRBV30 and TRBJ1-1; 8 nucleotides match TRBD1. J lost 6 bases, V lost 4 bases, and 7 bases had no gene match. This CDR3 region has 13 residues. Germline values: CDR1 GTSNPN, CDR2 SVGIG (reference sequence). This chain's CDR3 is CAWKDRVVAEAFF. In DNA form, the CDR3 reads TGTGCCTGGAAGGACAGGGTGGTGGCTGAAGCTTTCTTT.

As for this clonotype: This may come from a read error, since a much larger clone is one base off. This chain connects TRBV6-6 to TRBJ2-2, with 11 positions matching TRBD1. The germline V gene has CDR1 MNHNY and CDR2 SVGAGI (reference sequence). This CDR3 contains 19 residues. The CDR3 bases are TGTGACAGCAGTTACTCGACGACCCTGGACAGGGGGCGAACCGGGGAGCTGTTTTTT. Protein sequence: CDSSYSTTLDRGRTGELFF.

The V gene is TRBV27, the J gene TRBJ2-2; D is unresolved. Deletions cut 5 bases from V and 7 bases from J, with 14 bases between. CDR1 is MNHEY, CDR2 SMNVEV, per germline (reference sequence). The CDR3 has 14 amino acids. CDR3 nucleotide sequence: TGTGCCAGCAGTGGTTTTAGTGGCATCGGGGAGCTGTTTTTT. Translation gives CASSGFSGIGELFF.

A word on this clonotype: The junction shows a germline mismatch at one end, possibly a read error. The rearrangement links TRBV3-1 to TRBJ2-2; D ambiguous. The CDR3 sequence is 17 residues long. Germline CDR1 and CDR2: LGHDT and YNNKEL (reference sequence). The CDR3 loop is CASSQDRWILNAGELFF. In DNA, the CDR3 is TGTGCCAGCAGCCAAGATCGGTGGATTCTGAACGCCGGGGAGCTGTTTTTT.